This TCR beta chain was sequenced during a study of blood T cell repertoires in COVID-19. About the study: T cells, B-cell-depleted T cells, or PBMCs provided the cDNA or gDNA that served as material.

Trimming took off 2 bases at V and 7 bases at J, with 8 bases between the two ends. The CDR3 length is 13 residues. Germline V gene data show CDR1 as SGHTA and CDR2 as FQGTGA. Repertoires were generated with immunoSEQ multiplex PCR, while TCRdb's copy carries only in-frame clones and drops some. Among 140,000 or so clones listed, 80% were seen once. This clonotype was sampled from a woman between 45 and 60 years old with acute or convalescent COVID-19. J is TRBJ2-2 and V is TRBV7-3, with D possibly being TRBD1 (6 bases). Sequenced material: peripheral blood. CDR3: CASSLAGDGELFF. The CDR3 bases are TGTGCCAGCAGCTTAGCAGGGGACGGGGAGCTGTTTTTT.